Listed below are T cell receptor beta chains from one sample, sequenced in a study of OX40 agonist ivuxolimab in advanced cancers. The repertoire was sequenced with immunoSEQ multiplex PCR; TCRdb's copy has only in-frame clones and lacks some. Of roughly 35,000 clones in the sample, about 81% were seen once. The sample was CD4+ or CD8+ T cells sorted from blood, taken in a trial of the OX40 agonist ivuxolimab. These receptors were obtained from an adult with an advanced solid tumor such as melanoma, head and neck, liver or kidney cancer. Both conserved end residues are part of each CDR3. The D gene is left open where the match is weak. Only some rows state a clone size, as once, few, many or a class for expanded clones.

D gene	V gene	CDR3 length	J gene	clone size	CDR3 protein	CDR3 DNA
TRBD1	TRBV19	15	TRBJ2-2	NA	CASSLQGVNTGELFF	TGTGCCAGTAGTCTACAGGGGGTGAACACCGGGGAGCTGTTTTTT
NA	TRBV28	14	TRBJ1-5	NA	CASTSGDSNQPQHF	TGTGCCAGTACCTCGGGGGATAGCAATCAGCCCCAGCATTTT
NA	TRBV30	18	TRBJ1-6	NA	CAWSVGGAASSYNSPLHF	TGTGCCTGGAGTGTAGGTGGGGCAGCTAGCTCCTATAATTCACCCCTCCACTTT
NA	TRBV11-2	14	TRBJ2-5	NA	CASSRGTIGETQYF	TGTGCCAGCAGCAGAGGGACAATAGGGGAGACCCAGTACTTC
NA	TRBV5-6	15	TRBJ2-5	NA	CASSLAGRGQETQYF	TGTGCCAGCAGCTTGGCGGGACGGGGTCAAGAGACCCAGTACTTC
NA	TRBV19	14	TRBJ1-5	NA	CASSIAARNQPQHF	TGTGCCAGTAGTATAGCCGCCAGAAATCAGCCCCAGCATTTT
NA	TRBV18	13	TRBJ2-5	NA	CASSPGFMETQYF	TGTGCCAGCTCCCCGGGGTTCATGGAGACCCAGTACTTC
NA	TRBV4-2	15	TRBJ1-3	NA	CASSQPDVAGNTIYF	TGTGCCAGCAGCCAACCCGACGTGGCGGGAAACACCATATATTTT
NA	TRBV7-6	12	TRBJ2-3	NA	CASSPHSGTQYF	TGTGCCAGCAGCCCCCATAGTGGTACGCAGTATTTT
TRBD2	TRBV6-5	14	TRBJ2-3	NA	CASSLGLATDTQYF	TGTGCCAGCAGTTTGGGACTAGCTACAGATACGCAGTATTTT
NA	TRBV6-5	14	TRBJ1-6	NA	CASSYRGANSPLHF	TGTGCCAGCAGTTACAGGGGGGCGAATTCACCCCTCCACTTT
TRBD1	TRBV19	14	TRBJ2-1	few	CASSAGGVNNEQFF	TGTGCCAGTAGTGCAGGGGGAGTAAACAATGAGCAGTTCTTC
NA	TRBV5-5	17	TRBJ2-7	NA	CASSLTYVTGVNYEQYF	TGTGCCAGCAGCTTGACCTATGTGACGGGGGTCAACTACGAGCAGTACTTC
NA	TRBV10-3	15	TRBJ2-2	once	CAISEMGITTGELFF	TGTGCCATCAGTGAAATGGGGATTACCACCGGGGAGCTGTTTTTT
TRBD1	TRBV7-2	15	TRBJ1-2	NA	CASSSRTGSFAGYTF	TGTGCCAGCAGCTCGAGGACAGGGTCCTTCGCTGGCTACACCTTC
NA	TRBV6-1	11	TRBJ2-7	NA	CASSPSYEQYF	TGTGCCAGCAGCCCTTCCTACGAGCAGTACTTC
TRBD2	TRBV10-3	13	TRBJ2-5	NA	CAILLKREGGQYF	TGTGCCATCCTTCTGAAGCGGGAGGGCGGGCAGTACTTC
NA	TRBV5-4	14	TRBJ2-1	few	CASSSGPSYNEQFF	TGTGCCAGCAGCTCCGGGCCGTCCTACAATGAGCAGTTCTTC
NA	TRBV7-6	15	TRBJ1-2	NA	CASSLEARGGYGYTF	TGTGCCAGCAGCTTAGAGGCCAGGGGTGGGTATGGCTACACCTTC
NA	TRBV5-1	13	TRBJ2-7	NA	CASSLDTGREQYF	TGCGCCAGCAGCTTGGATACAGGGCGCGAGCAGTACTTC
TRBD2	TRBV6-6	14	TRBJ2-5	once	CASSRTSGQETQYF	TGTGCCAGCAGCCGGACTAGCGGGCAAGAGACCCAGTACTTC
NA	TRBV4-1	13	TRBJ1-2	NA	CASSQDGLPGYTF	TGCGCCAGCAGCCAAGATGGATTGCCTGGCTACACCTTC
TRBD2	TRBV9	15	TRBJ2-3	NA	CASSASGGRTDTQYF	TGTGCCAGCAGCGCTAGCGGGGGCCGCACAGATACGCAGTATTTT
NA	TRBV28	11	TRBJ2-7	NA	CASSFRGEQYF	TGTGCCAGCAGTTTTCGTGGCGAGCAGTACTTC
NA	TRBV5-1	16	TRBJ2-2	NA	CASSLQGQLYTGELFF	TGCGCCAGCAGCCTGCAGGGGCAGCTCTACACCGGGGAGCTGTTTTTT
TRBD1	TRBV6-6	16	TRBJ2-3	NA	CASRTGGYGATDTQYF	TGTGCCAGCAGGACAGGGGGCTATGGGGCCACAGATACGCAGTATTTT
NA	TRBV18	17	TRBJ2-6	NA	CASSPQALISGANVLTF	TGTGCCAGCTCACCACAGGCCCTCATCTCTGGGGCCAACGTCCTGACTTTC
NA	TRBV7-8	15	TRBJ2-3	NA	CASSYIRDSADTQYF	TGTGCCAGCAGCTACATTCGGGACTCGGCAGATACGCAGTATTTT
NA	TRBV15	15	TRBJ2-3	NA	CATSRDPVFSDTQYF	TGTGCCACCAGCAGAGATCCGGTATTTTCGGATACGCAGTATTTT
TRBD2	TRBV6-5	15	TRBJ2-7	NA	CASSYLSGSSYEQYF	TGTGCCAGCAGTTACCTTAGCGGGAGCTCCTACGAGCAGTACTTC
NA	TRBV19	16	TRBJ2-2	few	CASSDYAGPNTGELFF	TGTGCCAGTAGTGATTATGCGGGCCCGAACACCGGGGAGCTGTTTTTT
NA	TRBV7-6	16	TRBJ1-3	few	CASSARYRGSGNTIYF	TGTGCCAGCAGCGCTAGATACCGCGGCTCTGGAAACACCATATATTTT
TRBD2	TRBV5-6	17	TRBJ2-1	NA	CASSWTSGRSSYNEQFF	TGTGCCAGCAGCTGGACTAGCGGGAGGAGCTCCTACAATGAGCAGTTCTTC
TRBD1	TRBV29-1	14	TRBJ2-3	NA	CSATGAGSTDTQYF	TGCAGCGCTACAGGGGCGGGTAGCACAGATACGCAGTATTTT
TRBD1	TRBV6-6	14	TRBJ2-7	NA	CASRSDRGSYEQYF	TGTGCCAGCAGGTCCGACAGGGGCTCCTACGAGCAGTACTTC
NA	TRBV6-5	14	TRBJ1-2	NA	CASTKDYDSGGYTF	TGTGCCAGCACCAAGGACTACGATTCGGGAGGCTACACCTTC
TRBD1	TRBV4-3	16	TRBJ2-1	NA	CASSEAGRTGRNEQFF	TGCGCCAGCAGCGAGGCCGGAAGGACAGGGAGGAATGAGCAGTTCTTC
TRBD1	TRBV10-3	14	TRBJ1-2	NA	CAISPDRVGNGYTF	TGTGCCATCAGTCCGGACAGGGTAGGAAATGGCTACACCTTC
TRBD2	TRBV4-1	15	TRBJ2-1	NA	CASSQGLADDNEQFF	TGCGCCAGCAGCCAAGGGCTAGCGGATGACAATGAGCAGTTCTTC
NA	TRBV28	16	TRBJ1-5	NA	CASSFGRYSSNQPQHF	TGTGCCAGCAGTTTCGGCCGTTACAGTAGCAATCAGCCCCAGCATTTT
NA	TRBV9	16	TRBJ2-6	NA	CASSVAGFGGANVLTF	TGTGCCAGCAGCGTAGCAGGATTTGGGGGAGCCAACGTCCTGACTTTC
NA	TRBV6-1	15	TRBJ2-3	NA	CASSLHRDMGNTQYF	TGTGCCAGCAGTCTCCATAGGGACATGGGGAATACGCAGTATTTT